One T cell receptor beta chain is described in this entry. Unique molecular identifiers were incorporated into the prepared TCRbeta library. TCRdb itself ran the PCR reads through MiXCR, one entry per CDR3 protein. The profile shows approximately 200,000 distinct CDR3 sequences, 14% to 15% of them singletons. These data belong to a study of T-cell reconstitution after alpha-beta-depleted transplantation in children. The CDR3 runs 15 residues. V trimming: 8 bases; J trimming: 7 bases; junction bases outside the gene matches: 9. Germline CDR1 SGHNT, CDR2 YENEEA. The V call is TRBV11-3, the J call TRBJ2-2, with 11 bases fitting TRBD2. This specimen consisted of PBMCs from the stem cell graft donor, obtained from the stem cell graft. This TCR was recovered from a human donor who donated a stem cell graft to a child with acute lymphoblastic leukemia. The CDR3 DNA reads TGTGCCAGCGGCGGTAGCGGGAGGGCCAACGGGGAGCTGTTTTTT. As protein: CASGGSGRANGELFF.